This T cell receptor beta chain was captured in a study of metastatic and nonmetastatic thyroid tumors. Every patient underwent thyroid surgery untreated. This clone was seen at least ten times. TCRdb reanalyzed the PCR reads with MiXCR. The profile covers about 85,000 clones, with approximately 9% appearing a single time and around 8.8% taken by the ten largest. The origin of this receptor is a female donor with papillary thyroid cancer or a benign thyroid nodule (not recorded which). Some clones in this sample may be carry-over from other donors' samples. Sequencing was performed on blood.

Written as DNA, the CDR3 is TGTGCCAGCAGCTTACGGGTCCCGGGGTTGCGGGGGCCGAGCTCCTACAATGAGCAGTTCTTC. Residues: CASSLRVPGLRGPSSYNEQFF. The chain joins TRBV7-6 to TRBJ2-1, with a possible D match to TRBD2 (7 bases). This CDR3 contains 21 residues. V was clipped by 2 bases and J by 0 bases, with 26 bases between them. Germline CDR1 reads SGHVS; CDR2 reads FNYEAQ. The full variable domain, rest sourced from reference TRBV7-6 and TRBJ2-1, is GAGVSQSPRYKVTKRGQDVALRCDPISGHVSLYWYRQALGQGPEFLTYFNYEAQQDKSGLPNDRFSAERPEGSISTLTIQRTEQRDSAMYRCASSLRVPGLRGPSSYNEQFFGPGTRLTVL.